A single TCR beta chain is shown here with its context. This sample is part of a study of blood T cell repertoires in COVID-19. The wider study: Acute-phase and convalescent COVID-19 samples originated in the United States, Italy and Spain.

Using immunoSEQ multiplex PCR, the repertoire was profiled, and TCRdb retains in-frame clones only, with some absent. The table shows approximately 65,000 clones, with roughly two thirds occurring only once. The CDR3 spans 15 residues. The V and J ends lost 4 bases and 6 bases, in that order; junction bases with no gene match: 6. CDR1 is SGHRS and CDR2 is YFSETQ in the germline V gene. Ages ranged from about 18 to 100 years, with residence in about two dozen US areas. Researchers sorted participants into cohorts using their self-reported clinical history. Material: PBMCs or T cells enriched from blood (not recorded which). This TCR derives from a woman aged 60-70 years who had been exposed to COVID-19. V and J are TRBV5-1 and TRBJ2-1; 11 bases line up with TRBD2. The CDR3 sequence is CASSGGTSGSNEQFF. CDR3 coding DNA: TGCGCCAGCAGCGGGGGGACTAGCGGCAGCAATGAGCAGTTCTTC.